This is a list of T cell receptor beta chains from one sample in a study of T cells in Graves' hyperthyroidism and ophthalmopathy. TCRdb re-called the multiplex PCR reads through MiXCR, storing one row per CDR3 protein. Here the sample spans some 620,000 distinct CDR3 sequences, about 17% being singletons. The sample consisted of blood. Source of these receptors: a woman aged 25 to 39 with Graves' hyperthyroidism. Both conserved end residues are trimmed from each CDR3. Each record gives: V gene, D gene, CDR3 protein. The D gene is left open where the match is weak.

v_call: TRBV30
d_call: TRBD1
cdr3_aa: AWSSGGLYEQY

v_call: TRBV19
d_call: -
cdr3_aa: EASRLAGDTQY

v_call: TRBV27
d_call: -
cdr3_aa: ASTEGDTQY

v_call: TRBV27
d_call: -
cdr3_aa: ASSRKGGGETQY

v_call: TRBV28
d_call: -
cdr3_aa: ASSFRGRAAYEQF

v_call: TRBV19
d_call: TRBD2
cdr3_aa: ASSFSSAGVNEQF

v_call: TRBV3-1
d_call: -
cdr3_aa: ASSRLSGPGELF

v_call: TRBV6-1
d_call: -
cdr3_aa: ASSRDFRSYEQY

v_call: TRBV28
d_call: TRBD2
cdr3_aa: ASSFAGGILYEQY

v_call: TRBV5-6
d_call: TRBD2
cdr3_aa: ATGTSGRRNNEQF

v_call: TRBV6-1
d_call: TRBD2
cdr3_aa: ASTTSGTDTQY

v_call: TRBV28
d_call: TRBD2
cdr3_aa: ASSFGSGTYEQY

v_call: TRBV5-1
d_call: -
cdr3_aa: ASSFLDYPSTDTQY

v_call: TRBV29-1
d_call: TRBD1
cdr3_aa: SLRQGNGELF

v_call: TRBV4-1
d_call: -
cdr3_aa: ASSQAPALRQPQH

v_call: TRBV7-8
d_call: -
cdr3_aa: ASSPVEHYGYT

v_call: TRBV4-1
d_call: TRBD2
cdr3_aa: ASSQEPGLAVGSYNEQF

v_call: TRBV28
d_call: -
cdr3_aa: ASSRSGVTNEKLF

v_call: TRBV7-9
d_call: TRBD2
cdr3_aa: ASSLVLGGGGTGELF

v_call: TRBV6-5
d_call: TRBD2
cdr3_aa: ASSYGLAGGPITGELF

v_call: TRBV5-8
d_call: -
cdr3_aa: ASTIPTEIYGYT

v_call: TRBV6-5
d_call: -
cdr3_aa: ASSYAPNSYNEQF

v_call: TRBV7-9
d_call: TRBD1
cdr3_aa: ASSLGQGNGETQY

v_call: TRBV28
d_call: TRBD2
cdr3_aa: ASRGGVTSGRAGRNTQY

v_call: TRBV7-2
d_call: -
cdr3_aa: ASSLVEVTDTQY

v_call: TRBV18
d_call: -
cdr3_aa: ASSPQGKGDEQF

v_call: TRBV11-1
d_call: TRBD2
cdr3_aa: ASSPLLAGNEQF

v_call: TRBV29-1
d_call: -
cdr3_aa: SVEVPGNLLETQY

v_call: TRBV6-2/TRBV6-3
d_call: TRBD2
cdr3_aa: ASGDGGRAPDTQY

v_call: TRBV5-8
d_call: -
cdr3_aa: ASSLGFGGQDEKLF

v_call: TRBV7-2
d_call: -
cdr3_aa: ASSPRGRMNTEAF

v_call: TRBV28
d_call: -
cdr3_aa: ASSLSTGIPGNEQF

v_call: TRBV20-1
d_call: -
cdr3_aa: SAYGTRGLETQY

v_call: TRBV27
d_call: TRBD2
cdr3_aa: ASSLGGRFYEQY

v_call: TRBV20-1
d_call: -
cdr3_aa: SGRDIRGYGYT

v_call: TRBV28
d_call: TRBD1
cdr3_aa: ASSKQGPSSGANVLT

v_call: TRBV2
d_call: -
cdr3_aa: ASSELGGAPYNEQF

v_call: TRBV27
d_call: -
cdr3_aa: ASINRDSPNEQF

v_call: TRBV30
d_call: -
cdr3_aa: AWSVRGYEQY

v_call: TRBV20-1
d_call: TRBD2
cdr3_aa: SAPTSGRDYEQY

v_call: TRBV3-1
d_call: -
cdr3_aa: ASSIGEKLF